This T cell receptor (beta chain) was obtained from a study of blood T cell repertoires in COVID-19 (dated by TCRdb to the early 2020s). A note on the overall study: Samples from collaborators originated in the United States, Italy and Spain and spanned both the acute and convalescent phases of COVID-19. The prospective study material was composed of cDNA or gDNA derived from T cells, B-cell-depleted T cells, or PBMCs. The repertoires were released in a freely available public database meant as a resource for research on the immune response to SARS-CoV-2. Samples came from the ongoing ImmuneRACE study (first 160 participants) plus 1,254 subjects from 6 global collaborators. Deeply sampled blood TCRbeta repertoires from subjects exposed to, actively infected with, or recovered from COVID-19 were included in the dataset. Where available, HLA class I and class II types were obtained from metadata supplied by the sample provider rather than from assay-based typing. Nearly every sample came with metadata listing a de-identified subject ID, COVID-19 status, age in years and sex.

Whole blood was collected in K2EDTA tubes by collaborating institutions according to the institutions' own protocols. For TCRbeta analysis, collaborators shipped samples as frozen whole blood, isolated PBMCs, or DNA extracted from either of those sample types. TCRbeta CDR3 regions were amplified from genomic DNA by means of the immunoSEQ Assay, a bias-controlled multiplex PCR. On the authors' methods: Nucleated cell counts per sample were estimated from amplification of reference gene primers within the assay. Sequence reads were collapsed and filtered to measure the absolute abundance of every unique TCRbeta CDR3 rearrangement. Productive Simpson clonality was computed per sample as the square root of Simpson's diversity index over productive rearrangements. TCRdb took this table from immuneACCESS and kept in-frame rearrangements with V and J called. Such tables lack part of the clones; where checked against another copy, unresolved V genes explain under half of the gap, and the rest is unexplained. V, J and clone size were drawn from that table, and D and trimming were deduced from the DNA. Within this sample are some 90,000 clones, with about nine tenths of them counted one time only. Clones ranked in the top ten supply 8.5% to 10% of the sample.

Overall results and qualifications from the work: The amount of clinical and demographic metadata varied by source and participant and was provided uncurated.

Trimming takes 4 bases from V and 7 bases from J, and the germline ends sit 21 bases apart. Based on the germline V gene, the CDR1 and CDR2 sequences are SGHTA and FQGNSA. Reading from cysteine to phenylalanine, the CDR3 counts 16 amino acids. Here the CDR3 DNA is all that survives: 48 bases in frame from base 1. Turning to this clone: The antigen it recognizes is unknown. No clone much larger than this one lies a single base away; base qualities are absent.

This receptor was identified in a man in his fifties or sixties with acute or convalescent COVID-19. The rearrangement combines TRBV7-2 with TRBJ2-3; TRBD2 is perhaps the D gene, given 5 matching bases. Specimen: peripheral blood. The sequenced DNA: TGTGCCAGCAGCTCGGGCGACGGACTGCGCCGGTATACGCAGTATTTT. Its translation reads: CASSSGDGLRRYTQYF.